This T cell receptor beta chain is from a study of T cell responses to AZD1222 COVID-19 vaccine. The repertoire was sequenced with immunoSEQ multiplex PCR; TCRdb's copy has only in-frame clones and lacks some. The sample lists 150,000 to 200,000 clones; 90% to 95% were seen once. Study-wide findings and caveats: White British people made up most donors, females outnumbered males, and clonal diversity was possibly underestimated.

Looked up from germline, CDR1 is SGHRS and CDR2 is YFSETQ. The V gene end was trimmed by 0 bases and the J gene end by 6 bases; junction bases not matched to a gene: 6. The CDR3 consists of 15 residues. This clone showed up just once. Its antigen is unidentified. The chain couples TRBV5-1 to TRBJ1-1; TRBD1 matches 9 bases. This clonotype was sampled from an adult in good health. Specimen: peripheral blood, collected on day 0 of AZD1222 vaccination. CDR3 coding DNA: TGCGCCAGCAGCTTGGCAACAGGGGGCGAGTCTGAAGCTTTCTTT. Translation gives CASSLATGGESEAFF.